This entry describes one TCR beta chain. The record originates from a study of blood T cell repertoires in COVID-19. Original analysis: Nucleated cell number was recorded as an estimate derived from reference gene primer amplification. The protocol was immunoSEQ multiplex PCR, while the TCRdb copy is restricted to in-frame clones and leaves out a portion. That table furnishes V, J and clone size, whereas the DNA furnished D and trimming. The profile covers roughly 260,000 clones, with less than 90% appearing a single time and about 4% taken by the ten largest. The source material was peripheral blood. This TCR was sampled from a man aged 55 to 70 who had recovered from COVID-19.

The CDR3 loop is CASSMRRATNEKLFF. The CDR3 nucleotides are TGTGCCAGTAGTATGAGAAGAGCAACTAATGAAAAACTGTTTTTT. The chain uses TRBV19 and TRBJ1-4; D is ambiguous. This CDR3 has 15 residues. The ends were cut back, 3 bases at V and 0 bases at J, with 8 bases in the middle. From germline, CDR1 is LNHDA and CDR2 SQIVND (reference sequence).